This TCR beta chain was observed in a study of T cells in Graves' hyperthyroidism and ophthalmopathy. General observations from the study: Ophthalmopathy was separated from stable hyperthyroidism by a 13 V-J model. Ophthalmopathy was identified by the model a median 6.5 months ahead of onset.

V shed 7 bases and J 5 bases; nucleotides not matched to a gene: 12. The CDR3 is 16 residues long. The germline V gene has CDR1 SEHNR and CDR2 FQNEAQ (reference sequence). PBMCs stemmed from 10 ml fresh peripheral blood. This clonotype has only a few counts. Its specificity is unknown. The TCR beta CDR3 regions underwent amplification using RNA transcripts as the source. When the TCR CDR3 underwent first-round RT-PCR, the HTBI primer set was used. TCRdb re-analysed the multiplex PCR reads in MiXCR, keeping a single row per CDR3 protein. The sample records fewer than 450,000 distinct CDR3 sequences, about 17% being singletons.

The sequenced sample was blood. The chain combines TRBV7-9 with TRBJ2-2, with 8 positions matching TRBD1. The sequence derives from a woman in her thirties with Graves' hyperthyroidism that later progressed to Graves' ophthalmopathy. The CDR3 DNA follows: TGTGCCAGCACGACCAACCGGGACAGGTTAACCGGGGAGCTGTTTTTT. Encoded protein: CASTTNRDRLTGELFF.